Each of the 18 T cell receptor beta chains below was sequenced from the same sample in a study of T cells in Graves' hyperthyroidism and ophthalmopathy. TCR beta CDR3 regions were amplified from RNA. The TCR CDR3 first-round RT-PCR relied on the HTBI primer set. A single record per CDR3 protein comes from TCRdb applying MiXCR to the multiplex PCR reads. This table has approximately 590,000 distinct CDR3 sequences, roughly 14% appearing once. The material sequenced was blood. These receptors were taken from a woman between 25 and 40 years old with Graves' hyperthyroidism.

This clonotype was picked up a small number of times. This could be a read error, since a much larger clone is one nucleotide away. The CDR3 nucleotides read TGTGCCAGCTCAGCAATCGTGGGACGGCAAGAGACCCAGTACTTC. This sequence encodes CASSAIVGRQETQYF. The chain joins TRBV18 to TRBJ2-5; D is perhaps TRBD1 or TRBD2 (5 bases each). There are 15 residues in the CDR3. Per the germline V gene, CDR1 is KGHSH and CDR2 is LQKENI. Trimming removed 5 bases at V and 2 bases at J, with 15 bases between.

This clonotype came up many times. The chain employs TRBV2 and TRBJ2-7; D gene unclear. V was shortened by 2 bases and J by 3 bases, with 8 bases between the two germline ends. This CDR3 has 13 residues. Germline CDR1 reads SNHLY; CDR2 reads FYNNEI. The CDR3: CASSEFRYYEQYF. The CDR3 DNA follows: TGTGCCAGCAGTGAATTCCGTTACTACGAGCAGTACTTC.

At least ten counts were recorded for this clonotype. The CDR3 loop reads CAIRGTSYEQYF. The CDR3 DNA reads as TGTGCCATCAGGGGGACCTCCTACGAGCAGTACTTC. The gene calls are TRBV30 and TRBJ2-7, with TRBD1 matching 7 bases. V lost 8 bases to trimming and J lost 0 bases; unmatched junction nucleotides: 4. Germline assignment: CDR1 GTSNPN and CDR2 SVGIG (reference sequence). CDR3 length: 12 amino acids.

The V gene is TRBV4-3, the J gene TRBJ2-2; the D call may be TRBD1 or TRBD2 (6 bases each). CDR1 and CDR2 (germline): LGHNA, YSLEER. This CDR3 comprises 15 residues. Deletions cut 0 bases from V and 3 bases from J, with 8 bases between. CDR3 bases: TGCGCCAGCAGCCAAGATCGGGGGCACACCGGGGAGCTGTTTTTT. Its translation: CASSQDRGHTGELFF.

The sample holds a few counts of this clonotype. The J gene is TRBJ2-7, the V gene TRBV29-1; 8 positions agree with TRBD2. The germline CDR1 and CDR2 sequences are SQVTM and ANQGSEA. V lost 5 bases to trimming and J lost 1 base; unmatched junction nucleotides: 4. This CDR3 has 13 amino acids. The CDR3 nucleotides read TGCAGCGTTCGGTCTAGCGGGTCCTACGAGCAGTACTTC. As protein: CSVRSSGSYEQYF.

This clonotype was counted between two and nine times. The chain couples TRBV20-1 to TRBJ2-3; D is unclear. V gave up 3 bases and J gave up 4 bases, with 8 bases separating them. The CDR3 runs to 12 residues. CDR1 is DFQATT, CDR2 SNEGSKA, per germline (reference sequence). DNA for the CDR3: TGCAGTGCTAGGGAAAGATCAGATACGCAGTATTTT. It translates to CSARERSDTQYF.

This clonotype has at least ten counts. The J gene is TRBJ1-6, the V gene TRBV11-2, with 9 bases aligning to TRBD1. Germline assignment: CDR1 SGHAT and CDR2 FQNNGV. The CDR3 has 15 amino acids. The junction had 6 bases not matched to a gene; V was cut back by 3 bases and J by 9 bases. The CDR3 region is CASSLRTGDASPLHF. The CDR3 coding sequence is TGTGCCAGCAGCTTGAGGACAGGGGACGCTTCACCCCTCCACTTT.

There are many counts of this clonotype. The chain has TRBV11-2 and TRBJ2-6, with D uncertain. The CDR3 runs to 18 residues. Germline-derived CDR1 and CDR2 are SGHAT and FQNNGV. Trimming stripped 0 bases from V and 4 bases from J, with 16 bases between. The CDR3: CASSLDVQWNTGANVLTF. As DNA, the CDR3 is TGTGCCAGCAGCTTAGATGTGCAGTGGAATACAGGGGCCAACGTCCTGACTTTC.

In its sample, this clonotype was seen many times. The chain links TRBV6-7 to TRBJ2-5; D possibly corresponds to TRBD2 (5 bases). TRBV6-7 counts as an open reading frame of uncertain function. This CDR3 contains 16 residues. V lost 2 bases, J lost 0 bases, and 13 bases lay in between. As DNA, the CDR3 is TGTGCCAGCAGTTACCGTTCGGGGAATTACCAAGAGACCCAGTACTTC. This sequence encodes CASSYRSGNYQETQYF.

This clonotype was detected only a few times. The CDR3 protein is CSARRMGATDTQYF. The CDR3 DNA reads as TGCAGTGCTAGGCGTATGGGGGCAACAGATACGCAGTATTTT. The chain is built from TRBV20-1 and TRBJ2-3; D possibly corresponds to TRBD1 (6 bases). The V end was cut by 3 bases, the J end by 3 bases, with 13 bases between. The germline V gene has CDR1 DFQATT and CDR2 SNEGSKA (reference sequence). CDR3 length equals 14 residues.

This clonotype was seen only a few times. The chain joins TRBV29-1 to TRBJ1-3, with 7 positions matching TRBD1. This CDR3 has 15 residues. Germline CDR1 is SQVTM and CDR2 is ANQGSEA. V was clipped by 6 bases and J by 4 bases; unmatched bases: 12. In nucleotides, the CDR3 is TGCAGCGTGAACCTCTCCGGGACAGACGGAAACACCATATATTTT. It yields the protein CSVNLSGTDGNTIYF.

This clonotype was found a few times. The genes are TRBV7-2 and TRBJ2-7, with D tentatively TRBD2 (6 bases). The CDR3 is made up of 15 amino acids. Trimming took off 6 bases at V and 1 base at J, with 16 bases between the two ends. Germline assignment: CDR1 SGHTA and CDR2 FQGNSA. CDR3 amino acids: CASSPAGSDSYEQYF. CDR3 DNA sequence: TGTGCCAGCAGTCCGGCGGGGTCGGATTCCTACGAGCAGTACTTC.

The rearrangement uses TRBV29-1 and TRBJ2-7; 9 bases map to TRBD2. Germline CDR1 reads SQVTM; CDR2 reads ANQGSEA. V lost 1 base and J lost 7; bases outside the gene matches: 11. The CDR3 is made up of 15 amino acids. The CDR3 reads CSVEVGIAGVGEQYF. Here the CDR3 DNA reads TGCAGCGTTGAAGTCGGGATAGCGGGAGTGGGAGAGCAGTACTTC.

This clonotype came up many times. J is TRBJ1-3 and V is TRBV11-2, with D unresolved. V was cut by 5 bases and J by 0 bases, with 5 bases left in between. The CDR3 covers 13 residues. The germline V gene encodes CDR1 SGHAT and CDR2 FQNNGV. The CDR3: CASSPYSGNTIYF. The CDR3, as DNA: TGTGCCAGCAGCCCATACTCTGGAAACACCATATATTTT.

V is TRBV6-4 and J is TRBJ1-2; maybe TRBD1 (5 bases). The CDR3 consists of 14 residues. Germline CDR1 is MRHNA and CDR2 is SNTAGT. Trimming removed 2 bases at V and 3 bases at J, with 10 bases between. The CDR3 sequence is CASSDPRVDYGYTF. The CDR3 nucleotides are TGTGCCAGCAGTGACCCCAGGGTCGACTATGGCTACACCTTC.

The J gene is TRBJ1-6, the V gene TRBV6-1; 10 nucleotides line up with TRBD1. Germline lookup yields CDR1 MNHNS and CDR2 SASEGT. The J segment lost 11 bases and the V segment lost 6 bases, leaving 10 bases of the junction unmatched. The CDR3 length is 15 residues. Written as DNA, the CDR3 is TGTGCCAGCAGCGATTCCGGGACAGGGGTACCACCCCTCCACTTT. Its translation: CASSDSGTGVPPLHF.

This CDR3 reads CASGLNNEGTGELFF. The CDR3 bases are TGTGCTAGTGGTTTGAACAACGAGGGCACCGGGGAGCTGTTTTTT. The chain carries TRBV12-5 and TRBJ2-2; TRBD2 is a possible D gene (5 bases). Trimming left V 2 bases short and J 4 bases short, with 11 bases between. This CDR3 is built from 15 residues. Germline V gene data show CDR1 as LGHNT and CDR2 as FRNRAP.

The rearrangement joins TRBV9 to TRBJ2-3; 10 positions match TRBD2. This CDR3 is built from 16 residues. J lost 4 bases, V lost 4 bases, and 9 bases had no gene match. The germline CDR1 and CDR2 sequences are SGDLS and YYNGEE. CDR3 in DNA: TGTGCCAGCAGCCTGTCTTCCAGCGGGAGGGCAGATACGCAGTATTTT. Translation gives CASSLSSSGRADTQYF.